This TCR beta chain was documented in a study of blood T cell repertoires in COVID-19. CDR3 size: 14 residues. The V gene lost 5 bases and the J gene lost 5 bases, with 13 bases spanning the gap. Germline lookup yields CDR1 SNHLY and CDR2 FYNNEI. The method was immunoSEQ multiplex PCR; TCRdb's version includes in-frame clones alone and lacks a portion of them. Among fewer than 200,000 clones listed, 75% to 80% were seen once. The sequenced sample was peripheral blood. The TCR originated in a woman in her seventies with acute or convalescent COVID-19. The chain carries TRBV2 and TRBJ2-4; D possibly corresponds to TRBD2 (5 bases). The CDR3 spells CASSPMDSQNIQYF. The CDR3 DNA reads TGTGCCAGCAGTCCCATGGACTCCCAAAACATTCAGTACTTC.